Listed below are T cell receptor beta chains from one sample, sequenced in a study of stem cell transplantation in POMP-related autoinflammatory disease. Method: immunoSEQ multiplex PCR; TCRdb's copy keeps in-frame clones and lacks some. The table has approximately 1,300 clones, around 82% seen once; the top ten hold around 12%. Material: Tregs from PBMCs, obtained before stem cell transplantation. These receptors were obtained from a human donor with POMP-related autoinflammation and immune dysregulation (PRAID). The CDR3 runs from the conserved cysteine through the conserved F or W. Fields, in order: CDR3 protein, CDR3 DNA, V gene, D gene, J gene, clone size. The D gene is left open where the match is weak. A clone size is listed for some rows: how often the clone was seen (once, few, many), or a class if it is expanded.

CDR3: CAARQYPGLAGSTDTQYF
DNA: TGTGCCGCCAGACAGTACCCGGGACTAGCGGGAAGCACAGATACGCAGTATTTT
V: TRBV27
D: TRBD2
J: TRBJ2-3
size: NA

CDR3: CASRAGLNTPIQYF
DNA: TGTGCCAGCCGCGCGGGCTTGAATACTCCCATTCAGTACTTC
V: TRBV6-5
D: NA
J: TRBJ2-4
size: NA

CDR3: CASSPRLAGGQEQYF
DNA: TGTGCCAGCAGCCCGAGACTAGCGGGAGGGCAAGAGCAGTACTTC
V: TRBV7-9
D: TRBD2
J: TRBJ2-7
size: NA

CDR3: CATDSPTGGVDTQYF
DNA: TGTGCCACAGACTCTCCGACAGGGGGTGTGGATACGCAGTATTTT
V: TRBV2
D: TRBD1
J: TRBJ2-3
size: few

CDR3: CASSIVGRGSQGAEAFF
DNA: TGTGCCAGCTCAATAGTGGGCCGGGGGAGCCAGGGCGCTGAAGCTTTCTTT
V: TRBV18
D: NA
J: TRBJ1-1
size: NA

CDR3: CASSGGRGSGNTIYF
DNA: TGTGCCAGCAGCGGGGGACGGGGGTCTGGAAACACCATATATTTT
V: TRBV11-1
D: NA
J: TRBJ1-3
size: NA

CDR3: CASSYSFSSKNIQYF
DNA: TGTGCCAGCAGTTACTCTTTTAGCTCCAAAAACATTCAGTACTTC
V: TRBV6-5
D: NA
J: TRBJ2-4
size: NA

CDR3: CAISESGGNTGELFF
DNA: TGTGCCATCAGTGAGTCCGGGGGGAACACCGGGGAGCTGTTTTTT
V: TRBV10-3
D: NA
J: TRBJ2-2
size: NA

CDR3: CAWSVGVINEKLFF
DNA: TGTGCCTGGAGTGTAGGGGTGATTAATGAAAAACTGTTTTTT
V: TRBV30
D: NA
J: TRBJ1-4
size: NA

CDR3: CASSKSGTGGNEQFF
DNA: TGTGCCAGCAGCAAATCCGGGACAGGGGGCAATGAGCAGTTCTTC
V: TRBV27
D: TRBD1
J: TRBJ2-1
size: NA

CDR3: CASKGAKDEKLFF
DNA: TGCGCCAGCAAGGGGGCAAAGGATGAAAAACTGTTTTTT
V: TRBV5-1
D: TRBD1
J: TRBJ1-4
size: NA

CDR3: CSASGETQYF
DNA: TGCAGTGCTAGCGGGGAGACCCAGTACTTC
V: TRBV20-1
D: NA
J: TRBJ2-5
size: NA

CDR3: CASSFWVRNSPLHF
DNA: TGTGCCAGCAGTTTTTGGGTCCGGAATTCACCCCTCCACTTT
V: TRBV27
D: NA
J: TRBJ1-6
size: NA

CDR3: CASMLAGGREQYF
DNA: TGTGCCAGCATGCTAGCGGGAGGGCGCGAGCAGTACTTC
V: TRBV7-8
D: TRBD2
J: TRBJ2-7
size: few

CDR3: CAIQPAVPTDTQYF
DNA: TGTGCCATCCAGCCAGCGGTTCCCACAGATACGCAGTATTTT
V: TRBV2
D: NA
J: TRBJ2-3
size: NA

CDR3: CASSPLKMTGPTEAFF
DNA: TGTGCCAGCTCACCCCTCAAGATGACAGGGCCCACTGAAGCTTTCTTT
V: TRBV18
D: TRBD1
J: TRBJ1-1
size: NA

CDR3: CASSLFGPVAGGANEQFF
DNA: TGTGCCAGCAGCTTATTCGGCCCTGTAGCGGGAGGGGCGAATGAGCAGTTCTTC
V: TRBV7-6
D: TRBD2
J: TRBJ2-1
size: NA

CDR3: CASNPLARLYYEQYF
DNA: TGTGCCAGCAACCCCCTAGCTAGATTGTACTACGAGCAGTACTTC
V: TRBV6-1
D: NA
J: TRBJ2-7
size: NA

CDR3: CASSITSNGQYF
DNA: TGTGCCAGCAGTATAACGAGCAATGGGCAGTACTTC
V: TRBV2
D: NA
J: TRBJ2-7
size: NA

CDR3: CASSFSAGTRSYEQYF
DNA: TGTGCCAGCAGTTTCTCCGCCGGGACTAGATCCTACGAGCAGTACTTC
V: TRBV27
D: TRBD2
J: TRBJ2-7
size: few

CDR3: CASSPDSIYGYTF
DNA: TGCGCCAGCAGCCCGGACAGCATCTATGGCTACACCTTC
V: TRBV5-1
D: NA
J: TRBJ1-2
size: NA

CDR3: CASSLRRGSYEQYF
DNA: TGCGCCAGCAGCTTAAGACGGGGATCCTACGAGCAGTACTTC
V: TRBV4-1
D: NA
J: TRBJ2-7
size: NA

CDR3: CASSAGTFNYGYTF
DNA: TGTGCCAGCAGCGCCGGGACATTTAACTATGGCTACACCTTC
V: TRBV7-9
D: NA
J: TRBJ1-2
size: NA

CDR3: CASRADRDNEQFF
DNA: TGTGCCAGCAGAGCCGACAGGGACAATGAGCAGTTCTTC
V: TRBV2
D: TRBD1
J: TRBJ2-1
size: NA

CDR3: CASSSRGEGARSNQPQHF
DNA: TGTGCCAGCAGCTCCAGGGGCGAGGGGGCTCGGAGCAATCAGCCCCAGCATTTT
V: TRBV7-8
D: TRBD1
J: TRBJ1-5
size: NA

CDR3: CASLGGGGGYTF
DNA: TGTGCCAGCCTAGGGGGCGGAGGTGGCTACACCTTC
V: TRBV9
D: TRBD1
J: TRBJ1-2
size: NA

CDR3: CASSGQSGSTIYF
DNA: TGTGCCAGCAGTGGACAGAGTGGAAGCACCATATATTTT
V: TRBV2
D: NA
J: TRBJ1-3
size: NA

CDR3: CASSYGGAVRNEQFF
DNA: TGTGCCAGCAGTTACGGGGGGGCCGTAAGAAATGAGCAGTTCTTC
V: TRBV6-6
D: NA
J: TRBJ2-1
size: NA

CDR3: CASSFGGRAYNEQFF
DNA: TGTGCCAGCAGCTTTGGCGGGAGGGCCTACAATGAGCAGTTCTTC
V: TRBV11-2
D: TRBD2
J: TRBJ2-1
size: once

CDR3: CASSLTGTDTQYF
DNA: TGTGCCAGCAGCTTGACAGGCACAGATACGCAGTATTTT
V: TRBV7-9
D: NA
J: TRBJ2-3
size: few

CDR3: CASSIDTGMAFF
DNA: TGTGCCAGTAGTATAGATACAGGAATGGCTTTCTTT
V: TRBV19
D: NA
J: TRBJ1-1
size: NA

CDR3: CASSFGQYYEQYF
DNA: TGTGCCAGCAGTTTTGGCCAGTACTACGAGCAGTACTTC
V: TRBV28
D: NA
J: TRBJ2-7
size: NA

CDR3: CASSSSGTSGRAEQFF
DNA: TGTGCCAGCAGTTCCTCCGGGACTAGCGGGAGGGCTGAGCAGTTCTTC
V: TRBV27
D: TRBD2
J: TRBJ2-1
size: NA

CDR3: CASSYRRAVSYEQYF
DNA: TGTGCCAGCAGTTATCGGCGGGCAGTTTCCTACGAGCAGTACTTC
V: TRBV2
D: NA
J: TRBJ2-7
size: NA

CDR3: CASGLGGQKQFF
DNA: TGTGCCAGCGGACTAGGGGGCCAGAAGCAGTTCTTC
V: TRBV11-2
D: NA
J: TRBJ2-1
size: NA

CDR3: CASSSRQGSTDTQYF
DNA: TGCGCCAGCAGCTCACGACAGGGGAGCACAGATACGCAGTATTTT
V: TRBV5-1
D: TRBD1
J: TRBJ2-3
size: few

CDR3: CASSLRQGSVEKLFF
DNA: TGTGCCAGCAGTTTACGGCAGGGTAGTGTTGAAAAACTGTTTTTT
V: TRBV27
D: NA
J: TRBJ1-4
size: once

CDR3: CASSQDYRVLTEAFF
DNA: TGCGCCAGCAGCCAAGATTACAGGGTCTTAACCGAAGCTTTCTTT
V: TRBV4-1
D: NA
J: TRBJ1-1
size: NA

CDR3: CASSAGGGGAPQHF
DNA: TGTGCCAGCAGTGCGGGGGGCGGCGGTGCGCCCCAGCATTTT
V: TRBV25-1
D: NA
J: TRBJ1-5
size: NA

CDR3: CASSFDGGSAEAFF
DNA: TGTGCCAGCAGTTTCGATGGGGGTAGCGCTGAAGCTTTCTTT
V: TRBV27
D: NA
J: TRBJ1-1
size: once

CDR3: CASSRRWDRGKPQHF
DNA: TGTGCCAGCAGTAGACGATGGGACAGGGGGAAGCCCCAGCATTTT
V: TRBV2
D: TRBD1
J: TRBJ1-5
size: NA

CDR3: CSVALGTGWGYTF
DNA: TGCAGCGTTGCCCTCGGGACAGGCTGGGGCTACACCTTC
V: TRBV29-1
D: TRBD1
J: TRBJ1-2
size: NA